Following are 18 T cell receptor beta chains from one sample sequenced in a study of blood T cell repertoires in COVID-19. Sequencing used immunoSEQ multiplex PCR; TCRdb keeps in-frame clones, though not all of them. The sample yields 52,000 or so clones, roughly 80% seen once. Sequencing was performed on peripheral blood. Receptors originate from a man aged 65-85 years with active COVID-19.

The chain links TRBV19 to TRBJ2-1; 9 bases match TRBD2. This CDR3 is 16 amino acids long. Germline CDR1 reads LNHDA; CDR2 reads SQIVND (reference sequence). Trimming cost V 0 bases and J 6 bases; bases outside gene matches: 6. The CDR3, as DNA: TGTGCCAGTAGTATAGAAGGTGGCGGGAGGGCCAATGAGCAGTTCTTC. Its translation is CASSIEGGGRANEQFF.

This chain connects TRBV18 to TRBJ2-1; 13 nucleotides agree with TRBD2. CDR3 length: 16 residues. Germline values: CDR1 KGHSH, CDR2 LQKENI. Trimming at V came to 4 bases and at J to 5 bases, leaving 5 bases not matched to a gene. CDR3 DNA sequence: TGTGCCAGCTCACGGACCGGGACTAGCGGGAACAATGAGCAGTTCTTC. Translated, it gives CASSRTGTSGNNEQFF. Full variable domain (outside the CDR3, taken from reference TRBV18 and TRBJ2-1): NAGVMQNPRHLVRRRGQEARLRCSPMKGHSHVYWYRQLPEEGLKFMVYLQKENIIDESGMPKERFSAEFPKEGPSILRIQQVVRGDSAAYFCASSRTGTSGNNEQFFGPGTRLTVL.

CDR3 in DNA: TGTGCCAGCAGTCGCTCCTTAGGACTCATATACACTGAAGCTTTCTTT. Protein: CASSRSLGLIYTEAFF. This rearrangement joins TRBV27 to TRBJ1-1, with unresolved D. The germline V gene has CDR1 MNHEY and CDR2 SMNVEV (reference sequence). V was shortened by 5 bases and J by 3 bases, with 19 bases between the two germline ends. The CDR3 totals 16 residues.

The chain combines TRBV11-3 with TRBJ2-1, with D possibly matching TRBD1 (5 bases). The V gene's germline CDR1 is SGHNT and CDR2 YENEEA. V dropped 5 bases and J dropped 9 bases, with 14 bases sitting between them. This CDR3 has 13 amino acids. For the CDR3, the DNA is TGTGCCAGCAGCCCACAAATGGACACTGAGCAGTTCTTC. Translated, it gives CASSPQMDTEQFF.

This rearrangement joins TRBV19 to TRBJ2-7, with a possible D match to TRBD1 (5 bases). This CDR3 is built from 17 residues. V was cut by 1 base and J by 8 bases, with 24 bases left in between. Germline V lookup: CDR1 LNHDA, CDR2 SQIVND (reference sequence). CDR3 DNA: TGTGCCAGTAGTATAGGGGGCCGAGGCAGGGAACCTACGAAGCAGTACTTC. Protein product: CASSIGGRGREPTKQYF.

The chain has TRBV7-2 and TRBJ2-7; D is possibly TRBD2 (6 bases). Between the trimmed V and J ends, which lost 3 bases and 3 bases, there was a span of 15 bases. The CDR3 totals 15 residues. Looked up from germline, CDR1 is SGHTA and CDR2 is FQGNSA. CDR3 residues: CASSLWETRNYEQYF. As DNA, the CDR3 is TGTGCCAGCAGCTTGTGGGAGACTAGGAACTACGAGCAGTACTTC.

The chain recombines TRBV7-2 with TRBJ1-2, with TRBD1 matching over 7 bases. Germline V gene sequence: CDR1 SGHTA, CDR2 FQGNSA. V shed 5 bases and J 3 bases; nucleotides not matched to a gene: 9. The CDR3 spans 15 residues. CDR3 loop: CASSPGQVEDYGYTF. CDR3 DNA: TGTGCCAGCAGCCCCGGACAGGTGGAAGACTATGGCTACACCTTC.

This chain connects TRBV5-1 to TRBJ2-7; TRBD2 matches 7 bases. Trimming cost V 4 bases and J 3 bases; bases outside gene matches: 4. Germline V gives CDR1 SGHRS, CDR2 YFSETQ. The CDR3 loop spans 13 amino acids. DNA for the CDR3: TGCGCCAGCAGCGAGACTAGCAGCTACGAGCAGTACTTC. Residues: CASSETSSYEQYF.

The V gene is TRBV12-3 or TRBV12-4, the J gene TRBJ2-2; D is perhaps TRBD1 (6 bases). CDR3 size: 13 residues. The V and J ends lost 6 bases and 6 bases respectively, with 11 bases between them. CDR3 sequence reads: CASSPSGAGELFF. CDR3 sequence (DNA): TGTGCCAGCAGCCCCTCAGGGGCCGGGGAGCTGTTTTTT.

The chain combines TRBV30 with TRBJ2-2, with unresolved D. CDR1 and CDR2 from the germline V gene are GTSNPN and SVGIG (reference sequence). Trimming removed 2 bases at V and 0 bases at J, with 7 bases between. The CDR3 contains 14 residues. The CDR3 loop is CAWSTTANTGELFF. The CDR3 coding sequence is TGTGCCTGGAGTACGACTGCGAACACCGGGGAGCTGTTTTTT. Using reference TRBV30 and TRBJ2-2 for the parts outside the CDR3, the full variable domain is SQTIHQWPATLVQPVGSPLSLECTVEGTSNPNLYWYRQAAGRGLQLLFYSVGIGQISSEVPQNLSASRPQDRQFILSSKKLLLSDSGFYLCAWSTTANTGELFFGEGSRLTVL.

V is TRBV5-1 and J is TRBJ2-2, with a weak D call TRBD1 (6 bases). In germline, CDR1 is SGHRS, CDR2 YFSETQ. Trimming shortened V by 2 bases and J by 1 base, and 12 bases separated the two germline ends. This CDR3 comprises 16 residues. In DNA, the CDR3 is TGCGCCAGCAGCTTCGGCACAGGGCAGAACACCGGGGAGCTGTTTTTT. It yields the protein CASSFGTGQNTGELFF.

The chain employs TRBV3-1 (or the pseudogene TRBV3-2) and TRBJ2-2, with 11 nucleotides matching TRBD2. CDR1 and CDR2 (germline): LGHDT, YNNKEL (reference sequence). Trimming took 2 bases from V and 0 from J; bases not matched to a gene: 8. This CDR3 has 19 amino acids. In DNA, the CDR3 is TGTGCCAGCAGCCAAAAAACGGGACTAGCGGTAGCGAACACCGGGGAGCTGTTTTTT. Its protein is CASSQKTGLAVANTGELFF.

The gene calls are TRBV24-1 and TRBJ2-3, with 7 nucleotides matching TRBD2. CDR1 and CDR2 (germline): KGHDR, SFDVKD. J was trimmed by 0 bases and V by 0 bases; bases with no gene match: 8. The length of the CDR3 is 18 residues. CDR3 nucleotide sequence: TGTGCCACCAGTGATTTGGGGTTCCGGGAGGCTAGCACAGATACGCAGTATTTT. Translating it yields CATSDLGFREASTDTQYF.

The J gene is TRBJ2-3, the V gene TRBV28; TRBD2 aligns across 12 bases. The V gene's germline CDR1 is MDHEN and CDR2 SYDVKM. J lost 3 bases, V lost 5 bases, and 9 bases had no gene match. There are 17 residues in the CDR3. CDR3 sequence reads: CASSTPFGLAGTDTQYF. The CDR3 region has the DNA TGTGCCAGCAGTACGCCCTTTGGACTAGCGGGAACAGATACGCAGTATTTT.

The V and J genes are TRBV18 and TRBJ2-1, with D maybe TRBD1 (8 bases). The V end was cut by 3 bases, the J end by 4 bases, with 16 bases between. Germline-derived CDR1 and CDR2 are KGHSH and LQKENI. The CDR3 consists of 16 residues. The CDR3 here is CASSPFGQGGYNEQFF. The DNA of the CDR3 is TGTGCCAGCTCACCTTTCGGACAGGGAGGGTACAATGAGCAGTTCTTC.

Here the CDR3 reads CASSLPREGPYEQYF. The CDR3 coding sequence is TGTGCCAGCAGTTTACCGCGGGAGGGCCCGTACGAGCAGTACTTC. The V call is TRBV28, the J call TRBJ2-7; the match to TRBD2 covers 9 bases. CDR3 length: 15 amino acids. Germline values: CDR1 MDHEN, CDR2 SYDVKM. The V and J ends lost 2 bases and 4 bases, in that order; junction bases with no gene match: 6.

V usage is TRBV29-1 and J usage is TRBJ2-2, with D possibly TRBD2 on 6 matching bases. Germline V gene sequence: CDR1 SQVTM, CDR2 ANQGSEA. Trimming removed 7 bases from V and 5 bases from J, with 17 bases in between. The CDR3 is made up of 14 amino acids. CDR3 sequence (DNA): TGCAGCGGGTTGCGGGAAGGAGGGACCGGGGAGCTGTTTTTT. Translated: CSGLREGGTGELFF.

This clone was found a few times. The chain links TRBV7-8 to TRBJ1-1; D uncertain. Trimming stripped 2 bases from V and 1 base from J, with 5 bases between. This CDR3 contains 13 residues. Germline V gene lookup returns CDR1 SGHVS and CDR2 FQNEAQ. The CDR3 DNA follows: TGTGCCAGCAGCTTACGACAGAACACTGAAGCTTTCTTT. Translation: CASSLRQNTEAFF.